The 26 T cell receptor beta chains below come from one sample, sequenced in a study of T cell responses to AZD1222 COVID-19 vaccine. The assay was immunoSEQ multiplex PCR, and TCRdb's table has in-frame clones only and misses some. The sample yields tens of thousands of clones, more than 85% seen once. The sequencing here drew on peripheral blood, taken 28 days after the second AZD1222 dose. These receptors all come from an adult who received the AZD1222 COVID-19 vaccine.

The rearrangement uses TRBV10-3 and TRBJ2-5; the D is unclear. The germline V gene has CDR1 ENHRY and CDR2 SYGVKD. With 1 base removed from V and 2 bases from J, the gap between germline ends came to 2 bases. The CDR3 covers 12 residues. CDR3 DNA sequence: TGTGCCATCAGTGAGTTTCAAGAGACCCAGTACTTC. Translation: CAISEFQETQYF.

The CDR3 loop is CASSLVTYNEQFF. The CDR3 coding sequence is TGTGCCAGCAGCTTGGTCACATACAATGAGCAGTTCTTC. The chain links TRBV5-4 to TRBJ2-1; no clear D gene. This CDR3 comprises 13 residues. Trimming left V 0 bases short and J 4 bases short, with 5 bases between. Germline V lookup: CDR1 SGHNT, CDR2 YYREEE (reference sequence).

The rearrangement joins TRBV18 to TRBJ2-6; D uncertain. The CDR3 is made up of 17 amino acids. The germline V gene encodes CDR1 KGHSH and CDR2 LQKENI. Trimming removed 1 base at V and 4 bases at J, with 14 bases between. For the CDR3, the DNA is TGTGCCAGCTCACCACTTCTAGGCGCCCCCGGGGCCAACGTCCTGACTTTC. It yields the protein CASSPLLGAPGANVLTF.

The J gene is TRBJ2-1, the V gene TRBV11-3; TRBD2 agrees at 8 bases. Trimming took 5 bases from V and 4 from J; bases not matched to a gene: 7. The length of the CDR3 is 15 residues. The germline CDR1 and CDR2 sequences are SGHNT and YENEEA. Written as DNA, the CDR3 is TGTGCCAGCAGCCCGGTAGCGGGATCTTACAATGAGCAGTTCTTC. Translated, it gives CASSPVAGSYNEQFF.

The chain combines TRBV5-5 with TRBJ1-3, with D maybe TRBD1 (5 bases). This CDR3 spans 14 amino acids. In germline, CDR1 is SGHKS, CDR2 YYEKEE (reference sequence). The germline V and J ends were trimmed by 0 bases and 4 bases, with 8 bases remaining between them. The CDR3 region is CASSLEQAGNTIYF. In DNA form, the CDR3 reads TGTGCCAGCAGCTTGGAACAGGCCGGAAACACCATATATTTT.

This rearrangement joins TRBV5-1 to TRBJ2-6; 10 bases are shared with TRBD1. The junction had 7 bases not matched to a gene; V was cut back by 3 bases and J by 4 bases. Germline CDR1 is SGHRS and CDR2 is YFSETQ. CDR3 size: 17 residues. The CDR3, as DNA: TGCGCCAGCAGCTCCTCGACAGGGGGCCCGGGGGCCAACGTCCTGACTTTC. It codes for CASSSSTGGPGANVLTF.

The genes are TRBV28 and TRBJ1-3, with D unresolved. The germline V gene encodes CDR1 MDHEN and CDR2 SYDVKM. The CDR3 extends over 15 amino acids. Deletions cut 2 bases from V and 2 bases from J, with 10 bases between. The CDR3 DNA sequence: TGTGCCAGCAGTTTACGGGCAGTAACTGGAAACACCATATATTTT. This sequence encodes CASSLRAVTGNTIYF.

The V and J genes are TRBV5-1 and TRBJ2-3; 11 bases are a match to TRBD2. The CDR3 contains 16 residues. V was clipped by 4 bases and J by 2 bases; unmatched bases: 6. CDR1 SGHRS and CDR2 YFSETQ come from the germline V gene. The CDR3 loop is CASSVLAGVSTDTQYF. The CDR3 coding sequence is TGCGCCAGCAGCGTACTAGCGGGAGTGTCCACAGATACGCAGTATTTT. The full variable domain, rest sourced from reference TRBV5-1 and TRBJ2-3, is KAGVTQTPRYLIKTRGQQVTLSCSPISGHRSVSWYQQTPGQGLQFLFEYFSETQRNKGNFPGRFSGRQFSNSRSEMNVSTLELGDSALYLCASSVLAGVSTDTQYFGPGTRLTVL.

The chain uses TRBV12-3 or TRBV12-4 and TRBJ2-1; D call uncertain. The V gene lost 4 bases and the J gene lost 10 bases, with 8 bases spanning the gap. CDR3 length: 11 residues. CDR3 in amino acids: CASSWAQEQFF. CDR3 DNA: TGTGCCAGCAGTTGGGCTCAGGAGCAGTTCTTC.

This chain connects TRBV9 to TRBJ1-5, with D perhaps matching TRBD1 (5 bases). Trimming took off 4 bases at V and 0 bases at J, with 11 bases between the two ends. In germline, CDR1 is SGDLS, CDR2 YYNGEE. This CDR3 comprises 15 residues. CDR3 nucleotide sequence: TGTGCCAGCAGCTCGGGGGGAGGTAGCAATCAGCCCCAGCATTTT. Its protein product is CASSSGGGSNQPQHF.

This chain connects TRBV19 to TRBJ2-5, with D tentatively TRBD1 or TRBD2 (5 bases each). The V and J ends lost 5 bases and 5 bases respectively, with 18 bases between them. The length of the CDR3 is 15 residues. The germline V gene has CDR1 LNHDA and CDR2 SQIVND (reference sequence). The CDR3 coding sequence is TGTGCCAGTAGTGCGGCAACTCCCAGGGAGGAGACCCAGTACTTC. It translates to CASSAATPREETQYF. Full variable domain (missing parts from reference TRBV19 and TRBJ2-5): DGGITQSPKYLFRKEGQNVTLSCEQNLNHDAMYWYRQDPGQGLRLIYYSQIVNDFQKGDIAEGYSVSREKKESFPLTVTSAQKNPTAFYLCASSAATPREETQYFGPGTRLLVL.

The chain recombines TRBV9 with TRBJ2-1; 9 bases agree with TRBD1. From germline, CDR1 is SGDLS and CDR2 YYNGEE. The CDR3 loop spans 17 amino acids. Trimming at V came to 3 bases and at J to 7 bases, leaving 14 bases not matched to a gene. For the CDR3, the DNA is TGTGCCAGCAGCGCGACCTGGGACAGGGTAAGAGGGAATGAGCAGTTCTTC. Its translation: CASSATWDRVRGNEQFF.

This chain links TRBV7-8 with TRBJ2-7; TRBD2 aligns across 7 bases. The CDR3 is 12 amino acids. Losses at the gene ends were 5 bases for V and 5 bases for J; bases not matched to a gene: 3. Looked up from germline, CDR1 is SGHVS and CDR2 is FQNEAQ. CDR3 bases: TGTGCCAGCAGCCGGGCGGGAGACGAGCAGTACTTC. This codes for CASSRAGDEQYF.

This chain uses TRBV9 with TRBJ1-4; the match to TRBD1 covers 7 bases. V was clipped by 4 bases and J by 6 bases; unmatched bases: 9. The V gene's germline CDR1 is SGDLS and CDR2 YYNGEE. This CDR3 is 15 amino acids long. The CDR3 coding sequence is TGTGCCAGCAGCCCAGGGGGAGTGGCAGATGAAAAACTGTTTTTT. This sequence encodes CASSPGGVADEKLFF.

J is TRBJ2-7 and V is TRBV5-6; 10 nucleotides match TRBD2. After removal of 3 bases from V and 4 bases from J, the junction contained 13 bases not matched to a gene. This CDR3 spans 17 amino acids. Germline V gene sequence: CDR1 SGHDT, CDR2 YYEEEE. CDR3 loop: CASSSGAGSGRDYEQYF. CDR3 nucleotides: TGTGCCAGCAGCTCTGGAGCAGGCAGCGGGAGGGATTACGAGCAGTACTTC.

In this sample, this clone turned up once. The chain recombines TRBV5-1 with TRBJ2-1; perhaps TRBD1 as D (5 bases). CDR1 and CDR2 from the germline V gene are SGHRS and YFSETQ. CDR3 length: 13 amino acids. The germline V and J ends were trimmed by 1 base and 6 bases, with 8 bases remaining between them. Here the CDR3 DNA reads TGCGCCAGCAGCTTGACGACAGTCAATGAGCAGTTCTTC. It yields the protein CASSLTTVNEQFF.

The gene calls are TRBV19 and TRBJ2-3, with D perhaps matching TRBD2 (5 bases). The CDR3 sequence is 16 residues long. V was trimmed by 5 bases and J by 1 base, leaving 16 bases between them. Germline CDR1 LNHDA, CDR2 SQIVND (reference sequence). The CDR3 spells CASSDPNGKGTDTQYF. In DNA form, the CDR3 reads TGTGCCAGTAGTGACCCGAACGGGAAAGGCACAGATACGCAGTATTTT.

V usage is TRBV3-1 (or the pseudogene TRBV3-2) and J usage is TRBJ1-6; 7 nucleotides line up with TRBD1. Losses at the gene ends were 3 bases for V and 8 bases for J; bases not matched to a gene: 4. The CDR3 runs to 14 residues. Looked up from germline, CDR1 is LGHDT and CDR2 is YNNKEL (reference sequence). This chain's CDR3 is CASSHRGRDSPLHF. In DNA form, the CDR3 reads TGTGCCAGCAGCCACAGGGGGAGGGATTCACCCCTCCACTTT.

The chain couples TRBV6-5 to TRBJ2-7; D is undetermined. From germline, CDR1 is MNHEY and CDR2 SVGAGI. Trimming removed 4 bases at V and 3 bases at J, with 4 bases between. The CDR3 is made up of 11 amino acids. For the CDR3, the DNA is TGTGCCAGCAGTTCCCTCTACGAGCAGTACTTC. This gives the protein CASSSLYEQYF.

The chain links TRBV5-6 to TRBJ2-1, with 7 bases aligning to TRBD1. V was clipped by 4 bases and J by 5 bases; unmatched bases: 6. Germline-derived CDR1 and CDR2 are SGHDT and YYEEEE. This CDR3 is built from 14 residues. The CDR3 loop is CASSQGGYHNEQFF. The CDR3 DNA sequence: TGTGCCAGCAGCCAAGGGGGCTACCACAATGAGCAGTTCTTC.

The chain carries TRBV24-1 and TRBJ2-5; tentative D call: TRBD1 (6 bases). The CDR3 loop spans 16 amino acids. The V gene's germline CDR1 is KGHDR and CDR2 SFDVKD. V lost 4 bases and J 1 base, leaving 15 bases between the germline ends. CDR3 loop: CATSEGGSGPQETQYF. The CDR3 DNA sequence: TGTGCCACCAGTGAAGGGGGAAGCGGACCCCAAGAGACCCAGTACTTC.

V gene TRBV15 combines with J gene TRBJ2-2; D ambiguous. V lost 7 bases, J lost 1 base, and 13 bases lay in between. CDR1 is LNHNV, CDR2 YYDKDF, per germline (reference sequence). The CDR3 is 15 amino acids. The CDR3 is CATKAPQLNTGELFF. The CDR3 DNA reads as TGTGCCACCAAAGCACCCCAGCTGAACACCGGGGAGCTGTTTTTT.

The V gene is TRBV5-4, the J gene TRBJ2-1, with D possibly called TRBD1 or TRBD2 (6 bases each). CDR3 length: 16 amino acids. The V gene lost 1 base and the J gene lost 6 bases, with 17 bases spanning the gap. Germline V gives CDR1 SGHNT, CDR2 YYREEE (reference sequence). The CDR3 nucleotides are TGTGCCAGCAGCTTGCCGGGGGCCTCCCTCGTCAATGAGCAGTTCTTC. It yields the protein CASSLPGASLVNEQFF.

This clone was seen just once. J is TRBJ2-1 and V is TRBV7-9, with 10 bases that match TRBD1. V lost 4 bases to trimming and J lost 7 bases; unmatched junction nucleotides: 10. Germline CDR1 and CDR2: SEHNR and FQNEAQ (reference sequence). This CDR3 region has 16 residues. CDR3 loop: CASSSQRDRGRNEQFF. The DNA for the CDR3 is TGTGCCAGCAGCTCGCAAAGAGACAGGGGGCGAAATGAGCAGTTCTTC. Based on the CDR3 plus reference TRBV7-9 and TRBJ2-1, the full variable domain is DTGVSQNPRHKITKRGQNVTFRCDPISEHNRLYWYRQTLGQGPEFLTYFQNEAQLEKSRLLSDRFSAERPKGSFSTLEIQRTEQGDSAMYLCASSSQRDRGRNEQFFGPGTRLTVL.

This clone was counted a few times. The V call is TRBV15, the J call TRBJ2-1; the match to TRBD1 covers 12 bases. CDR3 size: 15 residues. Per the germline V gene, CDR1 is LNHNV and CDR2 is YYDKDF (reference sequence). The V gene end was trimmed by 3 bases and the J gene end by 7 bases; junction bases not matched to a gene: 4. CDR3 nucleotide sequence: TGTGCCACCAGCAGCGGGACAGGGGGCTGGAATGAGCAGTTCTTC. Encoded protein: CATSSGTGGWNEQFF.

In this sample, this clone turned up once. V is TRBV7-2 and J is TRBJ2-5; TRBD2 matches at 8 bases. The germline V gene has CDR1 SGHTA and CDR2 FQGNSA. J was trimmed by 3 bases and V by 2 bases; bases with no gene match: 11. The CDR3 runs to 17 residues. The CDR3 nucleotides are TGTGCCAGCAGCTTAATCTACACTAGCGGAAGAGAAGAGACCCAGTACTTC. It encodes CASSLIYTSGREETQYF.